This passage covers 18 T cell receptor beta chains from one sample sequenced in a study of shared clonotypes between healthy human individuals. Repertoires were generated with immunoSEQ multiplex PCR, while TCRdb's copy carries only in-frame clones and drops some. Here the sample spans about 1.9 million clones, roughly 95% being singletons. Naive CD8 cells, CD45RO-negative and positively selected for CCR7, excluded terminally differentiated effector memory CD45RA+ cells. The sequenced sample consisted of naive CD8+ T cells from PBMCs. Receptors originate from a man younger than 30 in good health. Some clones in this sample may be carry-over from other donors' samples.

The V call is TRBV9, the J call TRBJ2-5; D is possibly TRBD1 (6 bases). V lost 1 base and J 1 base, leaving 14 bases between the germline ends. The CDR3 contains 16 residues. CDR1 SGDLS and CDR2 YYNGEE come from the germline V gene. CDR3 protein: CASSVSDSNPQETQYF. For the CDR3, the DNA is TGTGCCAGCAGCGTATCGGACAGTAACCCCCAAGAGACCCAGTACTTC.

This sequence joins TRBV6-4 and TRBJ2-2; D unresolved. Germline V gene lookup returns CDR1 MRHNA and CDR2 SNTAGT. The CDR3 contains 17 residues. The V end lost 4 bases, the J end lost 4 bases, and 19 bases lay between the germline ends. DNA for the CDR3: TGTGCCAGCAGTGTTCTCCGTGGGCCTTTCCGCACCGGGGAGCTGTTTTTT. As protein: CASSVLRGPFRTGELFF.

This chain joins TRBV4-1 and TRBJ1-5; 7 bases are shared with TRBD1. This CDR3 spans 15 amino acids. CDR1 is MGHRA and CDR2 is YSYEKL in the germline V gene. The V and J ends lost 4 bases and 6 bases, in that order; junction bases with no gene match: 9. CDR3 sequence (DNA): TGCGCCAGCAGCCCCAAACAGGGGATGGGTCAGCCCCAGCATTTT. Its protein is CASSPKQGMGQPQHF.

The CDR3: CASSLRDRVSFATNEKLFF. CDR3 sequence (DNA): TGTGCCAGCAGCCTCCGGGACAGGGTCTCATTTGCAACTAATGAAAAACTGTTTTTT. The gene calls are TRBV4-2 and TRBJ1-4; 9 nucleotides match TRBD1. Germline-derived CDR1 and CDR2 are LGHNA and YNFKEQ. The CDR3 loop spans 19 amino acids. Trimming took 4 bases from V and 0 from J; bases not matched to a gene: 12.

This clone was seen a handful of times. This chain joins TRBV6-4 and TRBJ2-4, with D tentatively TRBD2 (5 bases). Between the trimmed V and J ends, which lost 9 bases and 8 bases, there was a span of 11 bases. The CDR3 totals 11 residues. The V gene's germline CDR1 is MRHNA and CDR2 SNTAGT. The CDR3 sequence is CASGGWDIQYF. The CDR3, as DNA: TGTGCCAGTGGAGGATGGGACATTCAGTACTTC.

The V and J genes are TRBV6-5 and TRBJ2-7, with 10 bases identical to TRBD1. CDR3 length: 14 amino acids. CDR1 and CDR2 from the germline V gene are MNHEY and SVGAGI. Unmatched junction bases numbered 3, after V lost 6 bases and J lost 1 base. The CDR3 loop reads CASSRTGGSYEQYF. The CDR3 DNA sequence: TGTGCCAGCAGCCGGACAGGGGGTTCCTACGAGCAGTACTTC.

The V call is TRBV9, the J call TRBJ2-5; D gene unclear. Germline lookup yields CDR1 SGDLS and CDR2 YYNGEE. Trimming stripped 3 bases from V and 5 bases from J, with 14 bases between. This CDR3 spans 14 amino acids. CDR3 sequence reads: CASSGSGAGETQYF. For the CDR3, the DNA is TGTGCCAGCAGCGGCTCGGGCGCCGGGGAGACCCAGTACTTC.

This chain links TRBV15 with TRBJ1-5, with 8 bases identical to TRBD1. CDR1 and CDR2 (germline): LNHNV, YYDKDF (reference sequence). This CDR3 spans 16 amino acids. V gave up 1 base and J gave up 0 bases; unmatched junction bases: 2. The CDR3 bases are TGTGCCACCAGCAGAGGCGGACAGGGTAGCAATCAGCCCCAGCATTTT. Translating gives CATSRGGQGSNQPQHF. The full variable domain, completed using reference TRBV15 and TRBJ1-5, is DAMVIQNPRYQVTQFGKPVTLSCSQTLNHNVMYWYQQKSSQAPKLLFHYYDKDFNNEADTPDNFQSRRPNTSFCFLDIRSPGLGDTAMYLCATSRGGQGSNQPQHFGDGTRLSIL.

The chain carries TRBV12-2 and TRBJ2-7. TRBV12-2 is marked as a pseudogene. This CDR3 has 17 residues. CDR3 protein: CASRLILAGQGIYEQYF. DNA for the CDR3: TGTGCAAGTCGCTTAATTTTGGCGGGGCAGGGGATCTACGAGCAGTACTTC.

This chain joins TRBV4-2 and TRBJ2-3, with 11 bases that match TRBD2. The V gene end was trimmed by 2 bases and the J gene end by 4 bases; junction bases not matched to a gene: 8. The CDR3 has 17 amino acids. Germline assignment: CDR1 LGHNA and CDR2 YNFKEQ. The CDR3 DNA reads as TGTGCCAGCAGCCAACGCACTAGCGGGAGAGGCCCAGATACGCAGTATTTT. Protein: CASSQRTSGRGPDTQYF.

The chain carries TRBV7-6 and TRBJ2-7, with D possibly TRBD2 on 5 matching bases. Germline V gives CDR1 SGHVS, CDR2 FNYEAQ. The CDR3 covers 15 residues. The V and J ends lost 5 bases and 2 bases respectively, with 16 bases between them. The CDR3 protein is CASSLSISAAYEQYF. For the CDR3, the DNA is TGTGCCAGCAGCCTGAGTATTAGCGCCGCCTACGAGCAGTACTTC.

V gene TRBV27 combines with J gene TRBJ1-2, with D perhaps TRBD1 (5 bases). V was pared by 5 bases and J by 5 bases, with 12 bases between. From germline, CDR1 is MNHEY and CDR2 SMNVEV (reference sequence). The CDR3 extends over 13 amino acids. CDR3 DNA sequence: TGTGCCAGCAGTGTCCGCGGGGGATATGGCTACACCTTC. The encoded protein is CASSVRGGYGYTF.

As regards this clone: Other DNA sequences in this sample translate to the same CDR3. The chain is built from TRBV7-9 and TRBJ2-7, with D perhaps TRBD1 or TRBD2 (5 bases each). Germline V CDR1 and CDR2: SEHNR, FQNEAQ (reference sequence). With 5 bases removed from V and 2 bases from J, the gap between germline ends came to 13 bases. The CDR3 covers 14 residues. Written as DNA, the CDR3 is TGTGCCAGCAGCCTGGGGGAAAAACCCTACGAGCAGTACTTC. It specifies CASSLGEKPYEQYF.

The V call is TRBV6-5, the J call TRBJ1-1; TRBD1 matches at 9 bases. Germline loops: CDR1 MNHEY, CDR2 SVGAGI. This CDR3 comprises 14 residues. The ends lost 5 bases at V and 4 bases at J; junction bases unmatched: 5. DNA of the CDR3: TGTGCCAGCAGTCACAGGGGGCTTGGCACTGAAGCTTTCTTT. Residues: CASSHRGLGTEAFF.

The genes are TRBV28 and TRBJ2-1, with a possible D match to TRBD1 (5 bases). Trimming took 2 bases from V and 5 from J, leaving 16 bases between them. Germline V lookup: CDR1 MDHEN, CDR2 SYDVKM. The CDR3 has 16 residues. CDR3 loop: CASSLTLGLTDNEQFF. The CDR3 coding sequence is TGTGCCAGCAGTTTAACCTTGGGGCTAACAGACAATGAGCAGTTCTTC.

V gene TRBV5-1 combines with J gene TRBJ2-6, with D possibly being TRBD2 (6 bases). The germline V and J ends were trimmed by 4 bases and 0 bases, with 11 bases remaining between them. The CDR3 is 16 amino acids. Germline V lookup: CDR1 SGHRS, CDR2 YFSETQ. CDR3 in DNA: TGCGCCAGCAGCCCCCCCGGGGGCTCTGGGGCCAACGTCCTGACTTTC. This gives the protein CASSPPGGSGANVLTF.

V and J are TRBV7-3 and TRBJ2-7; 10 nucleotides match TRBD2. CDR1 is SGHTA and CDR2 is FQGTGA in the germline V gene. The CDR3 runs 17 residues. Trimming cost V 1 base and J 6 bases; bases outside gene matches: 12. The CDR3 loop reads CASSLIGGWASGSEQYF. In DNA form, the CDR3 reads TGTGCCAGCAGCTTAATAGGAGGCTGGGCTAGCGGGAGCGAGCAGTACTTC.

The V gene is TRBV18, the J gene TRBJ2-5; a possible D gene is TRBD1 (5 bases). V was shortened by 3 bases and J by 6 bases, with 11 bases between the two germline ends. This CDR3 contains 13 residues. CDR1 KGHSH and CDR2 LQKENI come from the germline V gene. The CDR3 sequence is CASSPERGKTQYF. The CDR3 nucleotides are TGTGCCAGCTCACCGGAAAGGGGAAAGACCCAGTACTTC.